This T cell receptor beta chain was recovered during a study of Ad26.COV2.S vaccination and SARS-CoV-2 variants. Study outcomes and limitations: Following vaccination, spike-specific CD8+ and CD4+ T cell responses reportedly exhibited substantial breadth. The study found higher spike-specific TCR breadth in vaccine than placebo recipients.

Trimming cost V 5 bases and J 0 bases; bases outside gene matches: 6. The CDR3 runs 15 residues. CDR1 and CDR2 from the germline V gene are PRHDT and FYEKMQ (reference sequence). The treatment here: about 20 received Ad26.COV2.S at low or high dose, single or two shots; 5 received placebo; per-sample allocation not given. Day 63 following the first vaccine or placebo injection was when the samples were taken. Some clones are missing from TCRdb's copy, which holds only in-frame ones; the method was immunoSEQ multiplex PCR. The table has 300,000 to 500,000 clones, approximately 90% seen once. Regarding this clone: What it recognizes is unknown.

The gene calls are TRBV13 and TRBJ2-7; 8 nucleotides match TRBD2. This TCR came from a person aged 18-65 years who received the Ad26.COV2.S COVID-19 vaccine or a placebo. This specimen was peripheral blood, taken in a trial of Ad26.COV2.S vaccine versus placebo. The CDR3 sequence: CASSERGGPSYEQYF. In DNA form, the CDR3 reads TGTGCCAGCAGCGAACGGGGGGGCCCCTCCTACGAGCAGTACTTC.